This T cell receptor (beta chain) was documented in a study of blood T cell repertoires in COVID-19. The germline V gene encodes CDR1 SGHRS and CDR2 YFSETQ. The CDR3 covers 16 residues. J gave up 4 bases and V 4 bases, and 10 bases lay outside the gene matches. Only in-frame clones appear in the TCRdb table, and some are missing; sequencing was by immunoSEQ multiplex PCR. The table includes roughly 74,000 clones, about 89% detected once. The material sequenced was PBMCs or T cells enriched from blood (not recorded which). The V and J genes are TRBV5-1 and TRBJ2-2; 7 positions match TRBD1. This receptor was obtained from a woman between 45 and 60 years old with acute COVID-19. DNA of the CDR3: TGCGCCAGCAGCGGAACAGGGGTCCGGGGCACCGGGGAGCTGTTTTTT. Amino acids: CASSGTGVRGTGELFF.